Below, 18 T cell receptor beta chains from the same sample are listed, as sequenced in a study of monozygotic twins with inflammatory bowel disease. With the 5' RACE reads reprocessed, TCRdb shows one record per CDR3 protein and no DNA. In total, the table holds fewer than 150,000 distinct CDR3 sequences. Sequenced material: blood. These receptors originate from a human donor with ulcerative colitis or Crohn's disease, or a healthy co-twin of an affected twin (not recorded which).

Here the CDR3 reads CASSPPWGTGETQYF. The V call is TRBV18, the J call TRBJ2-5; lacking DNA, the TRBD1 call made by TCRdb goes unchecked. Germline V lookup: CDR1 KGHSH, CDR2 LQKENI. CDR3 length: 15 amino acids.

The chain combines TRBV5-6 with TRBJ2-7; TCRdb's D call, TRBD2, is unchecked because there is no DNA. The CDR3 spans 15 residues. Germline CDR1 and CDR2: SGHDT and YYEEEE. CDR3 in amino acids: CASSLDSSLLYEQYF.

The chain joins TRBV6-4 to TRBJ2-3; TCRdb's D call, TRBD2, is unchecked because there is no DNA. Germline CDR1 MRHNA, CDR2 SNTAGT. This CDR3 has 16 residues. CDR3 loop: CASSDSIAGGPDTQYF.

This sequence joins TRBV11-2 and TRBJ1-2; the D call of TRBD1 rests on TCRdb alone, since no DNA is present to check it. The CDR3 extends over 15 amino acids. CDR1 is SGHAT, CDR2 FQNNGV, per germline. The CDR3 region is CASSSKRTGGSGYTF.

The chain links TRBV10-3 to TRBJ2-7; TCRdb reports TRBD2, a call that lacks DNA to check it against. Germline V gene sequence: CDR1 ENHRY, CDR2 SYGVKD. This CDR3 has 12 residues. CDR3 amino acids: CAISSPEGEQYF.

The chain carries TRBV12-3 or TRBV12-4 and TRBJ1-1; TCRdb returns TRBD1, unconfirmable since there is no DNA. CDR3 size: 14 residues. The chain's CDR3 is CASSPRTGWAEAFF.

The chain joins TRBV5-1 to TRBJ2-7; TCRdb's D gene call, TRBD1, goes unchecked for lack of DNA. This CDR3 contains 16 residues. In germline, CDR1 is SGHRS, CDR2 YFSETQ. CDR3 region: CASFPTTGAFHPAQYF.

CDR3 loop: CASSHGTGQGYEQYF. The chain is built from TRBV7-7 and TRBJ2-7; no DNA is available, so the TRBD1 call from TCRdb remains unchecked. Germline loops: CDR1 SSHAT, CDR2 FNYEAQ (reference sequence). The CDR3 sequence is 15 residues long.

The CDR3 here is CASSFGGGSSNQPQHF. The chain carries TRBV7-2 and TRBJ1-5. The germline gives CDR1 SGHTA, CDR2 FQGNSA. CDR3 length: 16 residues.

The chain couples TRBV2 to TRBJ2-3. Per germline, CDR1 SNHLY and CDR2 FYNNEI. The length of the CDR3 is 11 residues. The CDR3 is CASRFTDTQYF.

This chain uses TRBV5-6 with TRBJ2-2; the TRBD2 assignment by TCRdb is unverifiable without DNA. CDR1 and CDR2 from the germline V gene are SGHDT and YYEEEE. The CDR3 length is 15 residues. The CDR3 reads CASTFRTSGTGELFF. The full variable domain, completed using reference TRBV5-6 and TRBJ2-2, is DAGVTQSPTHLIKTRGQQVTLRCSPKSGHDTVSWYQQALGQGPQFIFQYYEEEERQRGNFPDRFSGHQFPNYSSELNVNALLLGDSALYLCASTFRTSGTGELFFGEGSRLTVL.

CDR3 amino acids: CASSGTGGLTGELFF. J is TRBJ2-2 and V is TRBV4-1; TCRdb returns TRBD1, unconfirmable since there is no DNA. The CDR3 is 15 residues long. Germline V gives CDR1 MGHRA, CDR2 YSYEKL.

The chain uses TRBV24-1 and TRBJ1-2; TCRdb names TRBD1, which stays unverified in the absence of DNA. The V gene's germline CDR1 is KGHDR and CDR2 SFDVKD. The CDR3 totals 12 residues. Here the CDR3 reads CATSDSDSGYTF.

The chain combines TRBV18 with TRBJ2-3. In germline, CDR1 is KGHSH, CDR2 LQKENI. The CDR3 has 12 amino acids. CDR3 region: CASSPYSFSQYF.

This sequence joins TRBV11-1 and TRBJ2-3; TCRdb proposes TRBD2, but this gene call is untestable without DNA. The germline CDR1 and CDR2 sequences are SGHAT and FQDESV (reference sequence). This CDR3 has 18 residues. The CDR3 region is CASSSLPALLGSTDTQYF.

The rearrangement uses TRBV29-1 and TRBJ2-5; TCRdb's D call, TRBD1, is unchecked because there is no DNA. Germline lookup yields CDR1 SQVTM and CDR2 ANQGSEA. The CDR3 totals 14 residues. CDR3: CSALPTGAQELQYF. Full variable domain (rest looked up from reference TRBV29-1 and TRBJ2-5): SAVISQKPSRDICQRGTSLTIQCQVDSQVTMMFWYRQQPGQSLTLIATANQGSEATYESGFVIDKFPISRPNLTFSTLTVSNMSPEDSSIYLCSALPTGAQELQYFGPGTRLLVL.

V gene TRBV3-1 combines with J gene TRBJ2-3; the TCRdb call, TRBD2, lacks DNA for checking. The germline V gene has CDR1 LGHDT and CDR2 YNNKEL (reference sequence). The CDR3 loop spans 12 amino acids. The CDR3 loop reads CASMAAGDTQYF.

The gene calls are TRBV12-3 or TRBV12-4 and TRBJ1-6; TCRdb indicates TRBD1, and absent DNA this call remains unverified. The CDR3 length is 18 residues. The CDR3 loop reads CASSSPRGQGFYNSPLHF.